This TCR beta chain was recorded in a study of PD-L1 blockade in urothelial cancer. Overall study: Patients went on atezolizumab in the mid-2010s, receiving 1,200 mg intravenously every 3 weeks.

CDR1 is SGHNT and CDR2 is YENEEA in the germline V gene. The CDR3 totals 14 residues. Trimming pared 0 bases from V and 0 bases from J, leaving 3 bases between. Assay used: immunoSEQ multiplex PCR; TCRdb lists only in-frame clones, some missing. The sample records around 63,000 clones, about four fifths being singletons. Time point noted: pretreatment peripheral blood. Patients had urothelial carcinoma that was locally advanced or metastatic. Sampling of each patient yielded between 1 and 8 specimens, collected pretreatment and on-treatment. V gene TRBV11-3 combines with J gene TRBJ2-1; D is unresolved. The clonotype comes from a man in his 70s with urothelial cancer. The sequences come from PBMCs, collected around atezolizumab (anti-PD-L1) treatment. CDR3 DNA sequence: TGTGCCAGCAGCTTAGACAGCTCCTACAATGAGCAGTTCTTC. Amino acids: CASSLDSSYNEQFF. The full variable domain, its missing parts supplied by reference TRBV11-3 and TRBJ2-1, is EAGVVQSPRYKIIEKKQPVAFWCNPISGHNTLYWYLQNLGQGPELLIRYENEEAVDDSQLPKDRFSAERLKGVDSTLKIQPAELGDSAVYLCASSLDSSYNEQFFGPGTRLTVL.